This T cell receptor (beta chain) comes out of a study of T cells in Graves' hyperthyroidism and ophthalmopathy. In its sample, this clonotype was seen many times. Hyperthyroidism had been newly diagnosed in patients aged 18 to 65, and its duration was under 2 months. Uncontrolled infection, other autoimmune disease, pregnancy or lactation led to exclusion. Clinical symptoms, serum thyroxine and TRAb, thyroid ultrasound and orbital computed tomography were used for the diagnoses. It was RNA transcripts that yielded the amplified TCR beta CDR3 regions. Carried out on the TCR CDR3, a first-round RT-PCR used the HTBI primer set. TCRdb ran MiXCR on the multiplex PCR reads and lists one entry per CDR3 protein. The top ten hold around 8% of the sample, which has some 300,000 distinct CDR3 sequences, roughly 13% seen once. The V gene's germline CDR1 is ENHRY and CDR2 SYGVKD. The CDR3 totals 15 residues. The V and J ends lost 6 bases and 5 bases, in that order; junction bases with no gene match: 4.

The TCR was taken from a woman in her thirties or forties with Graves' hyperthyroidism. The chain carries TRBV10-3 and TRBJ2-5, with 15 bases matching TRBD2. The sequenced sample consisted of blood. CDR3 nucleotides: TGTGCCATCAGAGACGGACTAGCGGGAGGGGAGACCCAGTACTTC. Protein: CAIRDGLAGGETQYF.